The 19 T cell receptor beta chains below were found in one sample sequenced in a study of cytomegalovirus exposure and HLA in healthy donors. The PCR had 60 Vbeta and 13 Jbeta primers. Using immunoSEQ multiplex PCR, the repertoire was profiled, and TCRdb retains in-frame clones only, with some absent. The repertoire holds some 100,000 clones, over 60% seen once, with 11% in the top ten. Sequenced material: PBMCs. The source is a man aged 40-49 years in good health and CMV-seropositive.

The V gene is TRBV15, the J gene TRBJ1-5, with D perhaps matching TRBD1 (5 bases). The CDR3 spans 20 residues. V lost 5 bases and J 11 bases, leaving 37 bases between the germline ends. The germline CDR1 and CDR2 sequences are LNHNV and YYDKDF (reference sequence). Here the CDR3 reads CATSADVPPAGKVFVVAQHF. In nucleotides, the CDR3 is TGTGCCACCAGCGCAGACGTTCCTCCGGCAGGGAAGGTCTTCGTCGTCGCCCAGCATTTT. The whole variable domain, filled in from reference TRBV15 and TRBJ1-5, reads DAMVIQNPRYQVTQFGKPVTLSCSQTLNHNVMYWYQQKSSQAPKLLFHYYDKDFNNEADTPDNFQSRRPNTSFCFLDIRSPGLGDTAMYLCATSADVPPAGKVFVVAQHFGDGTRLSIL.

The CDR3 DNA sequence: TGTGCCATCAGTGAGTCCGCGGGTTTGGACACTGAAGCTTTCTTT. Its translation: CAISESAGLDTEAFF. V is TRBV10-3 and J is TRBJ1-1; the D is unclear. V was pared by 0 bases and J by 3 bases, with 11 bases between. The CDR3 consists of 15 residues. Germline CDR1 reads ENHRY; CDR2 reads SYGVKD.

This clone is a singleton in its sample. The CDR3 region has the DNA TGTGCCACCAGCAGAGAGATGGGGGGAATGGGCAATCAGCCCCAGCATTTT. Protein sequence: CATSREMGGMGNQPQHF. V usage is TRBV15 and J usage is TRBJ1-5; D possibly corresponds to TRBD1 (5 bases). CDR3 length equals 17 residues. Germline CDR1 and CDR2: LNHNV and YYDKDF (reference sequence). V shed 0 bases and J shed 2 bases, with 14 bases lying between them.

This chain links TRBV21-1 with TRBJ1-1; the DNA was not used to check the table's D call, TRBD1. TRBV21-1 is labeled a pseudogene. The CDR3 covers 17 residues. The CDR3 reads CASSKGRDIQGSTEAFF. CDR3 DNA sequence: TGTGCCAGCAGCAAAGGAAGGGACATACAAGGTAGCACTGAAGCTTTCTTT.

The rearrangement links TRBV9 to TRBJ1-4; 8 nucleotides match TRBD1. CDR1 SGDLS and CDR2 YYNGEE come from the germline V gene. Trimming cost V 3 bases and J 8 bases; bases outside gene matches: 6. CDR3 length equals 14 residues. The CDR3 DNA sequence: TGTGCCAGCAGCGGGACAGGGAAGAGCGAAAAACTGTTTTTT. Translated, it gives CASSGTGKSEKLFF.

The chain carries TRBV4-2 and TRBJ2-1, with a weak D call TRBD2 (5 bases). The CDR3 runs to 15 residues. V gave up 0 bases and J gave up 3 bases, with 9 bases separating them. Germline loops: CDR1 LGHNA, CDR2 YNFKEQ. Here the CDR3 DNA reads TGTGCCAGCAGCCAAGACTTAGCGATCTACAATGAGCAGTTCTTC. Protein sequence: CASSQDLAIYNEQFF.

V usage is TRBV5-1 and J usage is TRBJ1-2, with TRBD1 identical over 8 bases. This CDR3 region has 16 residues. From germline, CDR1 is SGHRS and CDR2 YFSETQ. Germline trimming cut 4 bases from V and 4 bases from J; bases unmatched to any gene: 12. The CDR3 is CASSMRDRPMAYGYTF. Written as DNA, the CDR3 is TGCGCCAGCAGCATGCGGGACAGGCCCATGGCCTATGGCTACACCTTC.

The genes are TRBV18 and TRBJ1-1; no definite D call. Trimming pared 0 bases from V and 2 bases from J, leaving 10 bases between. Germline values: CDR1 KGHSH, CDR2 LQKENI. The CDR3 length is 15 residues. DNA of the CDR3: TGTGCCAGCTCACCACCCCCAGGATTTAACACTGAAGCTTTCTTT. Amino acid sequence: CASSPPPGFNTEAFF. Complete variable domain (other parts from reference TRBV18 and TRBJ1-1): NAGVMQNPRHLVRRRGQEARLRCSPMKGHSHVYWYRQLPEEGLKFMVYLQKENIIDESGMPKERFSAEFPKEGPSILRIQQVVRGDSAAYFCASSPPPGFNTEAFFGQGTRLTVV.

The chain has TRBV18 and TRBJ2-5, with 7 bases identical to TRBD1. The J call is doubtful: the DNA matches TRBJ2-7 better. Germline values: CDR1 KGHSH, CDR2 LQKENI. This CDR3 contains 15 residues. The DNA of the CDR3 is TGTGCCAGCTCACCACGAAGTCCCGGACAGGACGAGCAGTACTTC. Translated: CASSPRSPGQDEQYF.

J is TRBJ2-3 and V is TRBV7-8; 11 nucleotides agree with TRBD2. CDR1 and CDR2 (germline): SGHVS, FQNEAQ. Trimming took 5 bases from V and 2 from J; bases not matched to a gene: 6. There are 16 residues in the CDR3. CDR3 in DNA: TGTGCCAGCAGCGTTAGCGGGGGGGCGTACACAGATACGCAGTATTTT. Its translation: CASSVSGGAYTDTQYF.

This clone came up a few times. This sequence joins TRBV18 and TRBJ2-7, with 7 bases aligning to TRBD1. The germline CDR1 and CDR2 sequences are KGHSH and LQKENI. V shed 5 bases and J 7 bases; nucleotides not matched to a gene: 11. There are 14 residues in the CDR3. The CDR3 region has the DNA TGTGCCAGCTCAAAAGGACAGGTTTTCGGTGAGCAGTACTTC. This translates into CASSKGQVFGEQYF.

The gene calls are TRBV27 and TRBJ1-1; perhaps TRBD1 as D (5 bases). This CDR3 region has 16 residues. Germline V gives CDR1 MNHEY, CDR2 SMNVEV (reference sequence). V was clipped by 2 bases and J by 0 bases, with 13 bases between them. The CDR3 spells CASSLKPREMNTEAFF. CDR3 bases: TGTGCCAGCAGTTTAAAACCCAGGGAAATGAACACTGAAGCTTTCTTT.

The chain has TRBV7-3 and TRBJ2-3, with 10 bases identical to TRBD1. V was pared by 5 bases and J by 4 bases, with 3 bases of the junction left unmatched. CDR1 SGHTA and CDR2 FQGTGA come from the germline V gene. The CDR3 is made up of 14 amino acids. In DNA form, the CDR3 reads TGTGCCAGCAGCATCGGACAGGGGGCAGATACGCAGTATTTT. This sequence encodes CASSIGQGADTQYF.

This chain connects TRBV2 to TRBJ2-7; D is unclear. The CDR3 contains 13 residues. Germline lookup yields CDR1 SNHLY and CDR2 FYNNEI. Between the trimmed V and J ends, which lost 5 bases and 2 bases, there was a span of 10 bases. The CDR3: CASSWAATYEQYF. The DNA of the CDR3 is TGTGCCAGCAGTTGGGCAGCTACCTACGAGCAGTACTTC.

The gene calls are TRBV2 and TRBJ2-7; 13 bases match TRBD2. V trimming: 4 bases; J trimming: 3 bases; junction bases outside the gene matches: 9. The CDR3 runs 17 residues. The V gene's germline CDR1 is SNHLY and CDR2 FYNNEI. The CDR3 bases are TGTGCCAGCAGTGGCCCTGGACTAGCGGGAGACCACTACGAGCAGTACTTC. Translated, it gives CASSGPGLAGDHYEQYF.

The V gene is TRBV7-2, the J gene TRBJ2-2; possible D gene TRBD1, 5 bases. The V and J ends lost 1 base and 4 bases respectively, with 13 bases between them. Germline V gene lookup returns CDR1 SGHTA and CDR2 FQGNSA. The CDR3 extends over 16 amino acids. This chain's CDR3 is CASSLDRAGFTGELFF. In DNA, the CDR3 is TGTGCCAGCAGCTTAGATAGGGCAGGGTTCACCGGGGAGCTGTTTTTT.

V gene TRBV7-2 combines with J gene TRBJ2-2; the D gene is possibly TRBD1 (5 bases). V gave up 5 bases and J gave up 4 bases, with 14 bases separating them. The germline V gene encodes CDR1 SGHTA and CDR2 FQGNSA. CDR3 length equals 15 residues. CDR3 in amino acids: CASSPGQGGTGELFF. In DNA, the CDR3 is TGTGCCAGCAGCCCCGGGCAGGGTGGCACCGGGGAGCTGTTTTTT.

V and J are TRBV27 and TRBJ1-6; the D gene is possibly TRBD1 (6 bases). V shed 7 bases and J shed 7 bases, with 17 bases lying between them. Germline lookup yields CDR1 MNHEY and CDR2 SMNVEV (reference sequence). CDR3 length equals 15 residues. CDR3 region: CASTIVGAVNSPLHF. The CDR3 DNA follows: TGTGCCAGCACGATCGTGGGGGCGGTGAATTCACCCCTCCACTTT.

This sequence joins TRBV2 and TRBJ1-1, with D unresolved. Trimming pared 3 bases from V and 4 bases from J, leaving 15 bases between. Looked up from germline, CDR1 is SNHLY and CDR2 is FYNNEI. The CDR3 runs to 15 residues. The CDR3, as DNA: TGTGCCAGCAGTGAGGCGGCTGTCTCTGTCACTGAAGCTTTCTTT. It translates to CASSEAAVSVTEAFF.